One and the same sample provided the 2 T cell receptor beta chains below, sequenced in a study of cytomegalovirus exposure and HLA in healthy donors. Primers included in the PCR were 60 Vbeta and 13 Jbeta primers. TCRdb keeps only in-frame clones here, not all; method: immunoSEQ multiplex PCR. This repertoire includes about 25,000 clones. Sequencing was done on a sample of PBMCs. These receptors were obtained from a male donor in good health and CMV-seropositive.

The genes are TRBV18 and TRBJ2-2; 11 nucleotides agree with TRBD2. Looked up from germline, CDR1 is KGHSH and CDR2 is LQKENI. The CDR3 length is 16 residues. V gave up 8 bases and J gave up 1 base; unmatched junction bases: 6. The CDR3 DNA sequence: TGTGCCAGCCCATCAACTAGCGGGGGGAACACCGGGGAGCTGTTTTTT. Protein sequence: CASPSTSGGNTGELFF.

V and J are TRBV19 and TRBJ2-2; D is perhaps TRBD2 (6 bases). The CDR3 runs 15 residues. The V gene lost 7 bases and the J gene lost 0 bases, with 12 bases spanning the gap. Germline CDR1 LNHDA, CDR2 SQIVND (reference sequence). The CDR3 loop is CASTGGMANTGELFF. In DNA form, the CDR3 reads TGTGCCAGTACCGGCGGGATGGCGAACACCGGGGAGCTGTTTTTT.